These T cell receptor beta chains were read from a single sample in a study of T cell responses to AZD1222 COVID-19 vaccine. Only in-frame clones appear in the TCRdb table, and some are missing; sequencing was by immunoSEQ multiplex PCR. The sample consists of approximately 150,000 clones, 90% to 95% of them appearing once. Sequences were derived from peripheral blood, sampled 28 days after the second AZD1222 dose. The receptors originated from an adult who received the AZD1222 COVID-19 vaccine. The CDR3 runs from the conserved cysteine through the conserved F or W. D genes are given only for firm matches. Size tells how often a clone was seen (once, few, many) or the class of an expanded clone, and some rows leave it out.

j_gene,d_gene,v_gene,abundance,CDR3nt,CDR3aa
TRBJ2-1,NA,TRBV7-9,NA,TGTGCCAGCAGCATCGACAGCTTCTACAATGAGCAGTTCTTC,CASSIDSFYNEQFF
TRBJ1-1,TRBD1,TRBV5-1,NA,TGCGCCAGCAGCTTGGTAGGACAGGGGAACACTGAAGCTTTCTTT,CASSLVGQGNTEAFF
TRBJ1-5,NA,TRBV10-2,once,TGCGCCAGCAGTGACATTTATAGCAATCAGCCCCAGCATTTT,CASSDIYSNQPQHF
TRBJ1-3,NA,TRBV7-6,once,TGTGCCAGCAGCTTTGACGCTTACTCTGGAAACACCATATATTTT,CASSFDAYSGNTIYF
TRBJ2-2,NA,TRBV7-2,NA,TGTGCCAGCAGCTTCGACAGATCCACCGGGGAGCTGTTTTTT,CASSFDRSTGELFF
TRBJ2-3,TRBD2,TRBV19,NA,TGTGCCACCTGGGGGGGGAGCACAGATACGCAGTATTTT,CATWGGSTDTQYF
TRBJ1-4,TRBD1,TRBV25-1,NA,TGTGCCAGCAGTGAAGGACAGGCCTCAACTAATGAAAAACTGTTTTTT,CASSEGQASTNEKLFF
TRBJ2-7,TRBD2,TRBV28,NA,TGTGCCTCTAGTACTGGGGGGGAGAGGCGCGAGCAGTACTTC,CASSTGGERREQYF
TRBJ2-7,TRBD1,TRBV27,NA,TGTGCCAGCAGTTTTAACGCGCGGACAGGGTCCTACGAGCAGTACTTC,CASSFNARTGSYEQYF
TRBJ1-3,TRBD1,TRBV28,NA,TGTGCCATTACAACCCTCTGGGACAGAATCTCTGGAAACACCATATATTTT,CAITTLWDRISGNTIYF
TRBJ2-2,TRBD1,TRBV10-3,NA,TGTGCCATCAGTGACCCTAGACAGGGCGGCACCGGGGAGCTGTTTTTT,CAISDPRQGGTGELFF
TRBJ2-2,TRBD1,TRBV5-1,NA,TGCGCCAGCAGCTTGGTAGGGGGCCCTCGCACCGGGGAGCTGTTTTTT,CASSLVGGPRTGELFF
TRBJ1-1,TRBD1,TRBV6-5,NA,TGTGCCAGCAGTTGGGACAGGAGTATGAACACTGAAGCTTTCTTT,CASSWDRSMNTEAFF
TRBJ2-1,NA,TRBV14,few,TGTGCCAGCAGCCACCCGAAGGGACGGGTTGGCTCCTACAATGAGCAGTTCTTC,CASSHPKGRVGSYNEQFF
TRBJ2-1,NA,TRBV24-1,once,TGTGCCACCAGGGACGTCACCTACAATGAGCAGTTCTTC,CATRDVTYNEQFF
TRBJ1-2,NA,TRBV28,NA,TGTGCCAGCAGTTCCTCGACAGCCAACTATGGCTACACCTTC,CASSSSTANYGYTF
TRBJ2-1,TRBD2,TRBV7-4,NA,TGTGCCAGCAGCTTAGGGACTAGCGGGCCCTACAATGAGCAGTTCTTC,CASSLGTSGPYNEQFF
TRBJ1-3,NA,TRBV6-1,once,TGTGCCAGCAGTGAGGGAGATTCTGGAAACACCATATATTTT,CASSEGDSGNTIYF
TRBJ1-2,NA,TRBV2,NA,TGTGCCAGCAGTGGGGGGGCCCTCGACTATGGCTACACCTTC,CASSGGALDYGYTF
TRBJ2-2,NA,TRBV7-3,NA,TGTGCCAGCAGCCGAGACACCCAAGTCACCGGGGAGCTGTTTTTT,CASSRDTQVTGELFF
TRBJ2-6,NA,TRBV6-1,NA,TGTGCCAGCAGTGAAGTACTAACCTCCAACGTCCTGACTTTC,CASSEVLTSNVLTF
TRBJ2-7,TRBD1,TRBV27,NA,TGTGCCACCGGACAGGGACTGTCCTACGAGCAGTACTTC,CATGQGLSYEQYF